A selection of T cell receptor beta chains follows, all from one sample in a study of a mutant IDH1 vaccine in newly diagnosed glioma. These TCRs are of unknown antigen specificity. Measured with immunoSEQ multiplex PCR; TCRdb has only the in-frame clones, and not every one. The sample records more than 30,000 clones, roughly nine tenths being singletons. This sample comprised PBMCs, obtained from a glioma patient whose treatment included an IDH1 peptide vaccine. These receptors were collected from a man aged 40-49 years with glioma. Each CDR3 is given with its conserved first and last residue. D genes are given only for firm matches. The size entry is marked missing in some rows and otherwise reads once, few, many or a size class.

J	size	D	V	DNA	CDR3
TRBJ2-5	NA	NA	TRBV9	TGTGCCAGCAGCGCGTACAGTACCGGGACCCAGTACTTC	CASSAYSTGTQYF
TRBJ1-2	NA	NA	TRBV21-1	TGTGCCAGCAGCCCCGGGAGGGGAAACTATGGCTACACCTTC	CASSPGRGNYGYTF
TRBJ2-2	NA	TRBD2	TRBV28	TGTGCCAGCTTAGCGGGAGGGCGGACCGGGGAGCTGTTTTTT	CASLAGGRTGELFF
TRBJ2-3	NA	NA	TRBV6-6	TGTGCCACCGGGGTTAATACAGATACGCAGTATTTT	CATGVNTDTQYF
TRBJ2-5	NA	NA	TRBV7-3	TGTGCCAGCAGCTCTCAAGAGACCCAGTACTTC	CASSSQETQYF
TRBJ1-1	NA	NA	TRBV30	TGTGCCTGGAGTCCCGGTCGAGGGGTAGGGAGGGCTTTCTTT	CAWSPGRGVGRAFF
TRBJ2-5	NA	NA	TRBV6-1	TGTGCCAGCGTCCTTGCAGGAGCCTCCCAAGAGACCCAGTACTTC	CASVLAGASQETQYF
TRBJ2-3	once	TRBD2	TRBV7-2	TGTGCCAGCAGCTTAGCGGCGGGAGCTGCAGATACGCAGTATTTT	CASSLAAGAADTQYF
TRBJ1-4	NA	NA	TRBV5-4	TGTGCCAGCAGCCCGGGTGGAAGGAATGAAAAACTGTTTTTT	CASSPGGRNEKLFF
TRBJ2-3	NA	TRBD1	TRBV9	TGTGCCAGCAGCCCAACAGGGGGCGGCACAGATACGCAGTATTTT	CASSPTGGGTDTQYF
TRBJ1-6	few	NA	TRBV27	TGTGCCAGCAGTTTCCGGGGCCTGGGTTCACCCCTCCACTTT	CASSFRGLGSPLHF
TRBJ1-5	NA	NA	TRBV6-6	TGTGCCAGCAGTAAGGACGGCCCCAGGGAGCCCCAGCATTTT	CASSKDGPREPQHF
TRBJ2-1	NA	TRBD2	TRBV4-3	TGCGCCAGCAGCCAAGAACGGTTTCGATTAGGTAGCGGGAGTGCTTTCTACAATGAGCAGTTCTTC	CASSQERFRLGSGSAFYNEQFF
TRBJ2-5	NA	NA	TRBV5-5	TGTGCCAGCTCCCAGCAGGGGCCCCAAGAGACCCAGTACTTC	CASSQQGPQETQYF
TRBJ2-7	NA	NA	TRBV18	TGTGCCAGCTCACCACGATTTGGCGGGATTGACGAGCAGTACTTC	CASSPRFGGIDEQYF
TRBJ2-2	NA	NA	TRBV18	TGTGCCAGCTCACCACGAGGGCAGTACACCGGGGAGCTGTTTTTT	CASSPRGQYTGELFF
TRBJ2-5	NA	TRBD1	TRBV6-5	TGTGCCAGCAGTTACAACGAGGGGGCGATCGAGACCCAGTACTTC	CASSYNEGAIETQYF
TRBJ1-2	NA	TRBD1	TRBV2	TGTGCCAGCAGGGGTAGGGGACAGGGGAACTATGGCTACACCTTC	CASRGRGQGNYGYTF
TRBJ1-1	NA	TRBD1	TRBV19	TGTGCCAGTAGTAGGGGACAGGGACTGAACACTGAAGCTTTCTTT	CASSRGQGLNTEAFF
TRBJ2-5	NA	TRBD1	TRBV27	TGTGCCAGCAGTGCTAGGGAGACGACAGGGTTTGCGAAGACCCAGTACTTC	CASSARETTGFAKTQYF
TRBJ2-1	NA	TRBD2	TRBV18	TGTGCCAGCTCACCGGGCCCAGGGCGGGAGGGCAATGAGCAGTTCTTC	CASSPGPGREGNEQFF
TRBJ2-7	once	NA	TRBV27	TGTGCCAGCAGTTACTCCAGAGGGGAATTGAACGCCTACGAGCAGTACTTC	CASSYSRGELNAYEQYF
TRBJ2-5	once	TRBD2	TRBV10-3	TGTGCCATCAGTGAGTCGACTAGCGGGAGGGCCGGGGAGACCCAGTACTTC	CAISESTSGRAGETQYF
TRBJ1-1	NA	TRBD1	TRBV5-4	TGTGCCAGCAGCCGACAGGGGGTCTCCCCTTTCTTT	CASSRQGVSPFF
TRBJ1-6	NA	NA	TRBV7-2	TGTGCCAGCAGCTTAGTTCCAGCCAGCTCCTATAATTCACCCCTCCACTTT	CASSLVPASSYNSPLHF
TRBJ1-3	NA	NA	TRBV5-1	TGCGCCAGCAGCTTGAATATGAGGACGCCGGACCGGAGTAACACCATATATTTT	CASSLNMRTPDRSNTIYF
TRBJ1-2	NA	NA	TRBV7-9	TGTGCCAGCAGCCCCTTGGGGACGGGTGGCTACACCTTC	CASSPLGTGGYTF
TRBJ1-1	NA	NA	TRBV4-1	TGCGCCAGCAGCCAAGCACTGGGGATGAGGTACACTGAAGCTTTCTTT	CASSQALGMRYTEAFF
TRBJ2-3	NA	NA	TRBV7-2	TGTGCCAGCAGCTTACTCCATTGGGGCACAGATACGCAGTATTTT	CASSLLHWGTDTQYF
TRBJ2-1	NA	NA	TRBV9	TGTGCCAGCAGCGTAGGGGAAGGGCTCGGTAGCAATGAGCAGTTCTTC	CASSVGEGLGSNEQFF
TRBJ2-1	NA	TRBD2	TRBV6-4	TGTGCCAGCAGTGACGGACTAGCGGGAGGCAATGAGCAGTTCTTC	CASSDGLAGGNEQFF
TRBJ2-3	NA	TRBD1	TRBV15	TGTGCCACCAGCCTCGGGACAGGGGGTTGGACAGATACGCAGTATTTT	CATSLGTGGWTDTQYF
TRBJ1-5	NA	TRBD1	TRBV5-6	TGTGCCAGCAGCTTTTCAGGGGGCTATCAGCCCCAGCATTTT	CASSFSGGYQPQHF
TRBJ1-5	NA	TRBD1	TRBV4-3	TGCGCCAGCAGCCTAGGCAGGGGGGAGAATCAGCCCCAGCATTTT	CASSLGRGENQPQHF
TRBJ2-1	NA	TRBD2	TRBV28	TGTGCCAGCAGTGGTCTAGCGGGGCGGCGGAATGAGCAGTTCTTC	CASSGLAGRRNEQFF
TRBJ2-3	few	NA	TRBV5-1	TGCGCCAGCAGCTTGTCATTGCGGGGCACAGATACGCAGTATTTT	CASSLSLRGTDTQYF
TRBJ2-1	NA	NA	TRBV28	TGTGCCAGCTCGACTACGAGTGAGCAGTTCTTC	CASSTTSEQFF
TRBJ1-1	NA	NA	TRBV19	TGTGCCAGTTCCCTTCGAGGCATCAACACTGAAGCTTTCTTT	CASSLRGINTEAFF
TRBJ2-2	once	TRBD1	TRBV7-2	TGTGCCAGCAGCCGGTCCGGGACAGGGGCCGGGGAGCTGTTTTTT	CASSRSGTGAGELFF
TRBJ2-7	NA	TRBD1	TRBV10-3	TGTGCCATCAGTGGGACAGGGTACGAGCAGTACTTC	CAISGTGYEQYF
TRBJ2-1	NA	NA	TRBV29-1	TGCAGCGCCTTGAGAGGGGGATCCTACAATGAGCAGTTCTTC	CSALRGGSYNEQFF
TRBJ2-1	NA	TRBD2	TRBV15	TGTGCCACCAGCAGAGGGGACGGGGGGAATGAGCAGTTCTTC	CATSRGDGGNEQFF
TRBJ1-1	NA	NA	TRBV6-6	TGTGCCAGCAGTTACTCACTTTGGCCCTCGGGTGAAGCTTTCTTT	CASSYSLWPSGEAFF
TRBJ1-1	NA	NA	TRBV7-8	TGTGCCAGCAGCTTAGAAGGTGGGCGGAACACTGAAGCTTTCTTT	CASSLEGGRNTEAFF
TRBJ2-3	NA	TRBD1	TRBV9	TGTGCCAGCAGTGAGACAGGGACAGATACGCAGTATTTT	CASSETGTDTQYF
TRBJ1-1	NA	NA	TRBV9	TGTGCCAGCAGCCCACGGATGAACACTGAAGCTTTCTTT	CASSPRMNTEAFF